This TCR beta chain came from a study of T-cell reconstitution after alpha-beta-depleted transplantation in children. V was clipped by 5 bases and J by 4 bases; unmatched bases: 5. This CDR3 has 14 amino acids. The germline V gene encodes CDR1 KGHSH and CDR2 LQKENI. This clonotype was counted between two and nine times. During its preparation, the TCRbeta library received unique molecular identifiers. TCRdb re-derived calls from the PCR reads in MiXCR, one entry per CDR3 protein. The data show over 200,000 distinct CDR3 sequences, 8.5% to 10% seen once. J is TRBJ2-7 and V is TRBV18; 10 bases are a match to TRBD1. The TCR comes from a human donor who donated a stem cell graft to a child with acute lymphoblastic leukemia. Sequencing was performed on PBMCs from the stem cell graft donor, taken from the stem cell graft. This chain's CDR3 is CASSDRDRGYEQYF. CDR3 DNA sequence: TGTGCCAGCTCAGACCGGGACAGGGGTTACGAGCAGTACTTC. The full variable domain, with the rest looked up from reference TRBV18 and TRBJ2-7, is NAGVMQNPRHLVRRRGQEARLRCSPMKGHSHVYWYRQLPEEGLKFMVYLQKENIIDESGMPKERFSAEFPKEGPSILRIQQVVRGDSAAYFCASSDRDRGYEQYFGPGTRLTVT.